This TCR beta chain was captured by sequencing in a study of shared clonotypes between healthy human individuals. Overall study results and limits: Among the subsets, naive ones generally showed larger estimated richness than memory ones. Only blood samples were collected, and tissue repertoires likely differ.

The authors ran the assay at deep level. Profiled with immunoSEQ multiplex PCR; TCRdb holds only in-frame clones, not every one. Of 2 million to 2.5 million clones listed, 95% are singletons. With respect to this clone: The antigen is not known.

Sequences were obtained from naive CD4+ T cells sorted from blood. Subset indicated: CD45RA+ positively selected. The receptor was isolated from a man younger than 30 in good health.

CDR3 loop: CASSRSGGTEAFF. In DNA form, the CDR3 reads TGTGCCAGCAGCCGCTCAGGGGGCACTGAAGCTTTCTTT. J is TRBJ1-1 and V is TRBV6-1; 7 positions agree with TRBD1. J was trimmed by 4 bases and V by 6 bases; bases with no gene match: 5. From germline, CDR1 is MNHNS and CDR2 SASEGT. This CDR3 is built from 13 residues.